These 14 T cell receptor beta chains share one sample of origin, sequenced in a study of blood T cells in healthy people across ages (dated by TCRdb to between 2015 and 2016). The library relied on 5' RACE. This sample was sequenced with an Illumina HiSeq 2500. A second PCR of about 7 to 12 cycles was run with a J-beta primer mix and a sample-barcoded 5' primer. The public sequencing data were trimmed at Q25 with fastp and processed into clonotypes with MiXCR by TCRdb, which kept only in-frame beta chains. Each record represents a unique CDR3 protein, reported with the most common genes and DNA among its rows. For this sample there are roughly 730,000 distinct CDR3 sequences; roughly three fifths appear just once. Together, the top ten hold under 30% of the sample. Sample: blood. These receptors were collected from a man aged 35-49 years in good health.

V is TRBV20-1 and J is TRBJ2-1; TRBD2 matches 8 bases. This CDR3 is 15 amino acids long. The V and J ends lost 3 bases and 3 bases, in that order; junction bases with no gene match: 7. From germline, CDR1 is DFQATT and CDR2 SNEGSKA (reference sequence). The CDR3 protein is CSARSGSELYNEQFF. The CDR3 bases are TGCAGTGCTAGGAGCGGGAGTGAACTCTACAATGAGCAGTTCTTC.

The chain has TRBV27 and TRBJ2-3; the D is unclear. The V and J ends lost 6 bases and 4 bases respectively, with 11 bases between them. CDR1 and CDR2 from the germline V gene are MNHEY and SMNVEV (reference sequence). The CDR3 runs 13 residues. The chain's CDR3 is CASSTGYSDTQYF. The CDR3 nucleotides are TGTGCCAGCAGCACTGGTTATTCAGATACGCAGTATTTT.

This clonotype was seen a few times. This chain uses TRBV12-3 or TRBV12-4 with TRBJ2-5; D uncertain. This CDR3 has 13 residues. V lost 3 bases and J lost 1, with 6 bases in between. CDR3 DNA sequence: TGTGCCAGCAGTTTTAAAGGCCAAGAGACCCAGTACTTC. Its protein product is CASSFKGQETQYF.

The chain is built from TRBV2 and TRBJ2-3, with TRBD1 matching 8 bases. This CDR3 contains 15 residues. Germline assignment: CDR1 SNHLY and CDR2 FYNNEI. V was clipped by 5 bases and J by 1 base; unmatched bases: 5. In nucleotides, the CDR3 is TGTGCCAGCAGTCCGCAGGGGGCACGCACAGATACGCAGTATTTT. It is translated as CASSPQGARTDTQYF.

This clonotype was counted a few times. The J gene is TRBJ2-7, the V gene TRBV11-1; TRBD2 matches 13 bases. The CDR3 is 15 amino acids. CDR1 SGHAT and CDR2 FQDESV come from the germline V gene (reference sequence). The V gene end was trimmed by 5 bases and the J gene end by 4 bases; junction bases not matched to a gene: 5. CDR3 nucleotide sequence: TGTGCCAGCAGCATCGGACTAGCGGGGGAATACGAGCAGTACTTC. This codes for CASSIGLAGEYEQYF. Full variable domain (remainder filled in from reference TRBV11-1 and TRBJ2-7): EAEVAQSPRYKITEKSQAVAFWCDPISGHATLYWYRQILGQGPELLVQFQDESVVDDSQLPKDRFSAERLKGVDSTLKIQPAELGDSAMYLCASSIGLAGEYEQYFGPGTRLTVT.

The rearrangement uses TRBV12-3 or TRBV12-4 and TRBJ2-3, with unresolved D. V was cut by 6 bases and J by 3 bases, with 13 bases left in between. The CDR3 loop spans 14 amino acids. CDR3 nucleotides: TGTGCCAGCAGGGAGCGAGATGGAACAGATACGCAGTATTTT. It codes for CASRERDGTDTQYF.

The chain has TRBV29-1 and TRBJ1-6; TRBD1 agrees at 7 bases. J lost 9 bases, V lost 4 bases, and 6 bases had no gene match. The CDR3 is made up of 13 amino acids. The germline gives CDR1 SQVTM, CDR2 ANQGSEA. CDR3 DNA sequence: TGCAGCGTTGGGCAGGGACAGAGTTCACCCCTCCACTTT. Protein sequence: CSVGQGQSSPLHF.

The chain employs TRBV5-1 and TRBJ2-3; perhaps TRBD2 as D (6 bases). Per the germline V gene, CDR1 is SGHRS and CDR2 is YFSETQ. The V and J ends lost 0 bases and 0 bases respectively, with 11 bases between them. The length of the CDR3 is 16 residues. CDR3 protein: CASSLGRVASTDTQYF. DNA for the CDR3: TGCGCCAGCAGCTTGGGGAGGGTCGCTAGCACAGATACGCAGTATTTT.

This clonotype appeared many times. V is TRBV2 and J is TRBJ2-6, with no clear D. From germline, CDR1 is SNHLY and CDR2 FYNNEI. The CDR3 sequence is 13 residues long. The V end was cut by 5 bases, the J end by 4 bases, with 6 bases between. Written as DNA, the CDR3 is TGTGCCAGCAGTACGATCGGGGCCAACGTCCTGACTTTC. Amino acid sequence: CASSTIGANVLTF.

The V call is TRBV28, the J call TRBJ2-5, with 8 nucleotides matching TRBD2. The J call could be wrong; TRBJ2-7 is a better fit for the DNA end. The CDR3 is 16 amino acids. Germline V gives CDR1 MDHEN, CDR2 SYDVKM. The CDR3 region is CASSLLLQTGGYEQYF. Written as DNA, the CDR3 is TGTGCCAGCAGTTTACTTTTACAAACGGGGGGGTACGAGCAGTACTTC.

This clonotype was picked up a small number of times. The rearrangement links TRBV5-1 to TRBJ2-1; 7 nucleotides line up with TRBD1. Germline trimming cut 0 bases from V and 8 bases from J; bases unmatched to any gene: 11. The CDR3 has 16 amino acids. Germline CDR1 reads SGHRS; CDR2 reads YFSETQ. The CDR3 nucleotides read TGCGCCAGCAGCTTGGGCACAGGGGCCGGCTTGGATGAGCAGTTCTTC. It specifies CASSLGTGAGLDEQFF.

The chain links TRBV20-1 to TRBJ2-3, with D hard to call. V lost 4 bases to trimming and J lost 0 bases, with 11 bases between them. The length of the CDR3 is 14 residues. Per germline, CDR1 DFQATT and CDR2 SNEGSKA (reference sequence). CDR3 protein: CSATGGSSTDTQYF. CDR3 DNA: TGCAGTGCTACGGGCGGTTCGAGCACAGATACGCAGTATTTT.

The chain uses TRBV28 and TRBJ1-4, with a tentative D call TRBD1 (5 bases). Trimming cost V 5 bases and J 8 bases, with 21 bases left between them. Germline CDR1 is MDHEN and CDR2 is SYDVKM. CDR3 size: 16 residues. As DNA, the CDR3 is TGTGCCAGCAGTCCGAAGCGGACCGGGGGAGGAGAAAAACTGTTTTTT. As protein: CASSPKRTGGGEKLFF.

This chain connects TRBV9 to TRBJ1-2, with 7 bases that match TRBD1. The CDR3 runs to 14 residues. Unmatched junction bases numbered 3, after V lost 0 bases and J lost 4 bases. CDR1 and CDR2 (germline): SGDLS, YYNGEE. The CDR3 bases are TGTGCCAGCAGCGTAGGGGACAGCTCCTATGGCTACACCTTC. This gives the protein CASSVGDSSYGYTF.